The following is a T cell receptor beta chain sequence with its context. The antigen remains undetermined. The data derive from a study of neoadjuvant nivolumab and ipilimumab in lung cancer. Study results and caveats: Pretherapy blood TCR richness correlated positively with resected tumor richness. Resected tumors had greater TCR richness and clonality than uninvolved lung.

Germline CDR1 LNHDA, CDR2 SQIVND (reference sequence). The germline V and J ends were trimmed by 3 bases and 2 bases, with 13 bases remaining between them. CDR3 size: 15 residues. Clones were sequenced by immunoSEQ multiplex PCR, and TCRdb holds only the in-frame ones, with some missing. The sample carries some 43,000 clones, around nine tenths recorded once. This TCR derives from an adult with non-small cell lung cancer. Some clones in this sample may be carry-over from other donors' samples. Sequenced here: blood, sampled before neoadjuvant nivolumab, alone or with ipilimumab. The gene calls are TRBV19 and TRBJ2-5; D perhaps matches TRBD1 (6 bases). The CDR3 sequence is CASSIVGTKQETQYF. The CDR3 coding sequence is TGTGCCAGTAGTATTGTCGGGACAAAGCAAGAGACCCAGTACTTC.